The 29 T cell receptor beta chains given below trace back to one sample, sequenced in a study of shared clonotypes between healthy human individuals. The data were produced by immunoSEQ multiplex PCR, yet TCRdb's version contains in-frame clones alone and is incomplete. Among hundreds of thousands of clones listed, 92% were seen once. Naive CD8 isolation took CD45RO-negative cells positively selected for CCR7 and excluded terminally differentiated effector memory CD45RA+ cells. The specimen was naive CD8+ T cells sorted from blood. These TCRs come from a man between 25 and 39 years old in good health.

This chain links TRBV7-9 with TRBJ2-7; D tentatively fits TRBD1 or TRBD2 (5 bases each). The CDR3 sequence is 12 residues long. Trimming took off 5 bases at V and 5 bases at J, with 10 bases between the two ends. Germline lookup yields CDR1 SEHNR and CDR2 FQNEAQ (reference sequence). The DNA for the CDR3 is TGTGCCAGCAGCCTTCAGGGACACGAGCAGTACTTC. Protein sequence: CASSLQGHEQYF.

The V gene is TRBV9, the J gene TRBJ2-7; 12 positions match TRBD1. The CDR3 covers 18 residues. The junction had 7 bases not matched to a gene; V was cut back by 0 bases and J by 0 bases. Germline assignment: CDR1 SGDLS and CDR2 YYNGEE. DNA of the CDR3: TGTGCCAGCAGCGTAGCCGGGACAGGGGGCTCCATCTCCTACGAGCAGTACTTC. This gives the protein CASSVAGTGGSISYEQYF.

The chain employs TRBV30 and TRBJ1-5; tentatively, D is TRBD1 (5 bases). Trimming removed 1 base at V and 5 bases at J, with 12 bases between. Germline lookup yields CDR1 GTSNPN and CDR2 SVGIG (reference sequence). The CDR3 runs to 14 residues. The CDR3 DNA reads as TGTGCCTGGAGTGGTTCAGGGCCATATCAGCCCCAGCATTTT. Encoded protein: CAWSGSGPYQPQHF.

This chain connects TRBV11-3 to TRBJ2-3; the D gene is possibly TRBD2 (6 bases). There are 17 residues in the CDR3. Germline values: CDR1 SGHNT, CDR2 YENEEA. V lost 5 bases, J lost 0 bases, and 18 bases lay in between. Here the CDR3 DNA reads TGTGCCAGCAGCCCACTGACCGGGGAGGACAGCACAGATACGCAGTATTTT. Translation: CASSPLTGEDSTDTQYF. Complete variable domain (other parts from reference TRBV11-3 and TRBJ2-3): EAGVVQSPRYKIIEKKQPVAFWCNPISGHNTLYWYLQNLGQGPELLIRYENEEAVDDSQLPKDRFSAERLKGVDSTLKIQPAELGDSAVYLCASSPLTGEDSTDTQYFGPGTRLTVL.

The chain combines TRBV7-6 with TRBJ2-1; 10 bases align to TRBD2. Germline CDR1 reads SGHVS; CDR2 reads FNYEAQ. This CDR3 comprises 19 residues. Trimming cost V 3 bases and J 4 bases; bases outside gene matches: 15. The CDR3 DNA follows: TGTGCCAGCAGCTTGAGTAGCGGGAGGTCTATCCGGCCATACAATGAGCAGTTCTTC. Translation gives CASSLSSGRSIRPYNEQFF.

The DNA of the CDR3 is TGTGCCAGCAGCGGACCGTCCCGGGAGCTGTTTTTT. This gives the protein CASSGPSRELFF. V usage is TRBV7-9 and J usage is TRBJ2-2; no clear D. Germline CDR1 and CDR2: SEHNR and FQNEAQ (reference sequence). Trimming shortened V by 5 bases and J by 9 bases, and 10 bases separated the two germline ends. The CDR3 has 12 residues.

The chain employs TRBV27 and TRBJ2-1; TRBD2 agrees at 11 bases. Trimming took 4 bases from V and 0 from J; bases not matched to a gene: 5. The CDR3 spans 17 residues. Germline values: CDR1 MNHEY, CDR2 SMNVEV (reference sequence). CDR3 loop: CASSSLAGGSSYNEQFF. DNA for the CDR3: TGTGCCAGCAGTTCCTTAGCGGGAGGGAGCTCCTACAATGAGCAGTTCTTC.

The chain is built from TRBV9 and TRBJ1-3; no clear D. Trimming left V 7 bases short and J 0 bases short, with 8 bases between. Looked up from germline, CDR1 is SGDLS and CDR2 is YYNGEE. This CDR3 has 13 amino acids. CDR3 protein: CASGVGSGNTIYF. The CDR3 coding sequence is TGTGCCAGCGGAGTCGGCTCTGGAAACACCATATATTTT.

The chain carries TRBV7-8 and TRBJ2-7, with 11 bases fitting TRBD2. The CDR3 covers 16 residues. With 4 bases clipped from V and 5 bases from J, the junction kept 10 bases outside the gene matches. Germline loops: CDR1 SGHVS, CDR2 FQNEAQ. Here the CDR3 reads CASSYTLRTSGHEQYF. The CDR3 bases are TGTGCCAGCAGCTATACCCTACGGACTAGCGGGCACGAGCAGTACTTC.

CDR3 loop: CAIRTGSAGELFF. In DNA, the CDR3 is TGTGCCATCCGGACAGGTTCTGCCGGGGAGCTGTTTTTT. V usage is TRBV27 and J usage is TRBJ2-2; TRBD1 aligns across 7 bases. The CDR3 covers 13 residues. V shed 10 bases and J 6 bases; nucleotides not matched to a gene: 8. Germline CDR1 is MNHEY and CDR2 is SMNVEV (reference sequence).

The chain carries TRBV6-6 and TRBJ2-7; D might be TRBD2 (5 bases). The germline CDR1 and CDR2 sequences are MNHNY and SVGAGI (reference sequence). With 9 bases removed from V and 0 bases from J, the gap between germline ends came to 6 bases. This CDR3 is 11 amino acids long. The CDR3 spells CASGSSYEQYF. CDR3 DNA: TGTGCCAGTGGGAGCTCCTACGAGCAGTACTTC.

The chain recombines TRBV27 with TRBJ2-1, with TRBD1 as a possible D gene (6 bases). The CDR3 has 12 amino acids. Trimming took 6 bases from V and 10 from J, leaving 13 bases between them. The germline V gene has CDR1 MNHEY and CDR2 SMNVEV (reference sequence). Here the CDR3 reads CASSLGGLEQFF. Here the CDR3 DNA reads TGTGCCAGCAGCCTAGGGGGTCTGGAGCAGTTCTTC.

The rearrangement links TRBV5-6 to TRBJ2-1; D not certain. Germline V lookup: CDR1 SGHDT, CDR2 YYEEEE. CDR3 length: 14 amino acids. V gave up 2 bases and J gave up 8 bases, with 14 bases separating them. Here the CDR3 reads CASSLELIWHEQFF. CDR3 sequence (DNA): TGTGCCAGCAGCTTAGAACTAATTTGGCATGAGCAGTTCTTC.

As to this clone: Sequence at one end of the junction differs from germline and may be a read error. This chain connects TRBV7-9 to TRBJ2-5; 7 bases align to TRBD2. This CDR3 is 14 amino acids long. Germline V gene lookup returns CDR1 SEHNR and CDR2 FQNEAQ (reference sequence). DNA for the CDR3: TGTGCCTGCAGAGCACCGGGGGAGGGAGAGACCCAGTACTTC. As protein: CACRAPGEGETQYF.

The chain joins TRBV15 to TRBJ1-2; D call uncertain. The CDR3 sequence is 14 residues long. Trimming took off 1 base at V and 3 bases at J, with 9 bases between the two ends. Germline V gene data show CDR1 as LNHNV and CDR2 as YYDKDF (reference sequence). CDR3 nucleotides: TGTGCCACCAGCAGAGGAGTTCTAGACTATGGCTACACCTTC. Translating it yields CATSRGVLDYGYTF. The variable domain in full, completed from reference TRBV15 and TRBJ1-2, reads DAMVIQNPRYQVTQFGKPVTLSCSQTLNHNVMYWYQQKSSQAPKLLFHYYDKDFNNEADTPDNFQSRRPNTSFCFLDIRSPGLGDTAMYLCATSRGVLDYGYTFGSGTRLTVV.

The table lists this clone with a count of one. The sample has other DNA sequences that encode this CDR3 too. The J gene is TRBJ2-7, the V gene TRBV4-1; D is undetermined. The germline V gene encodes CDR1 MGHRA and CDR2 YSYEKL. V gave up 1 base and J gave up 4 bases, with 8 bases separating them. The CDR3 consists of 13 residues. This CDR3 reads CASSQAGRYEQYF. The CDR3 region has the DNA TGCGCCAGCAGCCAAGCTGGGCGATACGAGCAGTACTTC.

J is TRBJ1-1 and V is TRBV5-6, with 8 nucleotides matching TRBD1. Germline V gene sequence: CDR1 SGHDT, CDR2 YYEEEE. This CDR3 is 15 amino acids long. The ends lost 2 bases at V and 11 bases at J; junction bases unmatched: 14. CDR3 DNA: TGTGCCAGCAGCTTTCAACCAACGGACAGGGTTCGGGCTTTCTTT. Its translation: CASSFQPTDRVRAFF.

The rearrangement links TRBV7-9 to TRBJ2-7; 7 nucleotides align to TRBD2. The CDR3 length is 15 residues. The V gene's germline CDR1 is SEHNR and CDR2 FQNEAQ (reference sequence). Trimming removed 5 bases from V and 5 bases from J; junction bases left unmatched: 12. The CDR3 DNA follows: TGTGCCAGCAGCCTAAAGGCGGGAGTGGGCGACGAGCAGTACTTC. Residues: CASSLKAGVGDEQYF.

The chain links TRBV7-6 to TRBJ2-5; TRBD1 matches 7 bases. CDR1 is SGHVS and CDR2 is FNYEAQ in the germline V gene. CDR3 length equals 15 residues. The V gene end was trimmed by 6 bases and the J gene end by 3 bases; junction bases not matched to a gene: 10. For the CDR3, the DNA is TGTGCCAGCAGAAGTACAGGGGCAGGGGAAGAGACCCAGTACTTC. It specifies CASRSTGAGEETQYF.

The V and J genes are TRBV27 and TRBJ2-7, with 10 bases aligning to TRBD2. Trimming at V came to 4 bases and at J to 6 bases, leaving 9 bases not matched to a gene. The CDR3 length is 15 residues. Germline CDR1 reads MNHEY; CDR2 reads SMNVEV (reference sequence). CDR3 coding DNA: TGTGCCAGCAGTTGGTCTAGCGGGAGCGGGGGCGAGCAGTACTTC. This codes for CASSWSSGSGGEQYF.

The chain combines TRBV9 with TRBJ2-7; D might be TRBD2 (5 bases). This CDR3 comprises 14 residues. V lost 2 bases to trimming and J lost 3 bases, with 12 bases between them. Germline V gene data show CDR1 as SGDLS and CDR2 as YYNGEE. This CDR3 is CASSVSSPGYEQYF. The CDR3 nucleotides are TGTGCCAGCAGCGTCTCTAGCCCCGGCTACGAGCAGTACTTC.

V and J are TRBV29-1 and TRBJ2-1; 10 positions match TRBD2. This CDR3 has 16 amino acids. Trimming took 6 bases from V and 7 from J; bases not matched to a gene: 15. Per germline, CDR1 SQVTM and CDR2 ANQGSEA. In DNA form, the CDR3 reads TGCAGCGTACCCCCGGAGGCTAGCGGGAGCATAAATGAGCAGTTCTTC. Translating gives CSVPPEASGSINEQFF.

The CDR3 loop reads CASSLVTSGSFIVGELFF. DNA for the CDR3: TGTGCCAGCAGCTTAGTTACTAGCGGGAGTTTTATTGTCGGGGAGCTGTTTTTT. The chain combines TRBV11-2 with TRBJ2-2; TRBD2 aligns across 11 bases. V gave up 1 base and J gave up 7 bases; unmatched junction bases: 11. The CDR3 extends over 18 amino acids. The germline gives CDR1 SGHAT, CDR2 FQNNGV. Looking up the rest from reference TRBV11-2 and TRBJ2-2 gives the full variable domain: EAGVAQSPRYKIIEKRQSVAFWCNPISGHATLYWYQQILGQGPKLLIQFQNNGVVDDSQLPKDRFSAERLKGVDSTLKIQPAKLEDSAVYLCASSLVTSGSFIVGELFFGEGSRLTVL.

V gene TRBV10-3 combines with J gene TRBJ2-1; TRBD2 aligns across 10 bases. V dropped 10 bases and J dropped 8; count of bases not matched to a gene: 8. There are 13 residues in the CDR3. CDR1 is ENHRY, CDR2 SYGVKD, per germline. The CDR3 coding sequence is TGTGCCACCCGGGACAGCGGGAGGGATGAGCAGTTCTTC. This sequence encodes CATRDSGRDEQFF.

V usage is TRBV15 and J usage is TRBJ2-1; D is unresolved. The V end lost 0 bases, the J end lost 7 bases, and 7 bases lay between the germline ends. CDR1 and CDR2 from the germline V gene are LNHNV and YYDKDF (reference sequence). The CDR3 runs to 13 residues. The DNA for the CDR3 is TGTGCCACCAGCAGAGACCGAGAGAATGAGCAGTTCTTC. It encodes CATSRDRENEQFF.

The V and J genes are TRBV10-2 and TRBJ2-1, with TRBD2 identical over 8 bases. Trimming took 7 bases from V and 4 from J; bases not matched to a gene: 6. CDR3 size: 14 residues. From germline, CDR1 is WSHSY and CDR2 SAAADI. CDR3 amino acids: CASTLAGLYNEQFF. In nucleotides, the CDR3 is TGCGCCAGCACGTTAGCGGGATTGTACAATGAGCAGTTCTTC.

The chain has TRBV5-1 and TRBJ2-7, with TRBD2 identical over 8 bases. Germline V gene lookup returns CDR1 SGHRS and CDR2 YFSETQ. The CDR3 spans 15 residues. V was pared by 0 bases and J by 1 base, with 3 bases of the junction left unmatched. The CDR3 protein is CASSLASGGSYEQYF. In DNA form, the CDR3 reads TGCGCCAGCAGCTTGGCTTCGGGAGGGTCCTACGAGCAGTACTTC.

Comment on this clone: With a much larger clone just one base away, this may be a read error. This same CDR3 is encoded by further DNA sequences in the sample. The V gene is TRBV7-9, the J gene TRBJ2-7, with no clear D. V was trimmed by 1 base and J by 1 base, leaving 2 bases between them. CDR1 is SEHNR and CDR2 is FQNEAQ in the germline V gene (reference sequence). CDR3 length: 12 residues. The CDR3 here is CASSLVSYEQYF. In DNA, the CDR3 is TGTGCCAGCAGCTTAGTGTCCTACGAGCAGTACTTC.

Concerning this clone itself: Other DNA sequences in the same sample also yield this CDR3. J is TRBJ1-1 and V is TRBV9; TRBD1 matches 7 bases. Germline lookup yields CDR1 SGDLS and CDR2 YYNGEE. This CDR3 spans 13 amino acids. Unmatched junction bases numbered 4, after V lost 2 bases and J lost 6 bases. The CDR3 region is CASSVEGASEAFF. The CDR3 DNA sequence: TGTGCCAGCAGCGTGGAGGGGGCATCTGAAGCTTTCTTT.